This T cell receptor beta chain was recorded in a study of identical twins. Findings and limits, study-wide: For out-of-frame beta sequences, excess twin sharing was weaker. Whereas memory repertoires showed no such difference, abundant cord blood beta clonotypes carried fewer insertions.

Healthy Caucasian donors formed the entire cohort. As to this clonotype: Its antigen is unidentified.

TCRdb independently ran MiXCR on the 5' RACE reads; one entry per CDR3 protein. This sample yields about 530,000 distinct CDR3 sequences, of which about 20% are seen a single time; 0.48% belongs to the top ten. V lost 6 bases to trimming and J lost 3 bases; unmatched junction nucleotides: 1. The CDR3 loop spans 14 amino acids. Germline lookup yields CDR1 SNHLY and CDR2 FYNNEI. In addition, the sample was reused for a study of yellow fever vaccine responses in identical twins. In that study: It has been reported that, in twins, the vaccine T cell response seemed partly convergent and partly personalized.

This receptor was identified in a woman younger than 35 in good health. The specimen was CD4+ T cells sorted from blood. V is TRBV2 and J is TRBJ2-7; TRBD2 aligns across 14 bases. In DNA, the CDR3 is TGTGCCAGCAGAGGGACTAGCGGGAGCTACGAGCAGTACTTC. Its translation: CASRGTSGSYEQYF.